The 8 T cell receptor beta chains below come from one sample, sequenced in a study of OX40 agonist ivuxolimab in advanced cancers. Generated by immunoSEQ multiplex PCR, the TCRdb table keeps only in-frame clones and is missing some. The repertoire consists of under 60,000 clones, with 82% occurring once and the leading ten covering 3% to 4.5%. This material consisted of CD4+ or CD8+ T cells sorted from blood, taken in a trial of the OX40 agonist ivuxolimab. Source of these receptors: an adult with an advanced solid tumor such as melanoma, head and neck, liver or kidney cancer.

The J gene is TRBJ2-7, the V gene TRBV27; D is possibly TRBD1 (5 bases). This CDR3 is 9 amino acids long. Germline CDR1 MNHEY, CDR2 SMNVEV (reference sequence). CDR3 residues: CASSTDTPV. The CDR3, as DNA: TGTGCCAGCAGTACGGACACCCCGGTC.

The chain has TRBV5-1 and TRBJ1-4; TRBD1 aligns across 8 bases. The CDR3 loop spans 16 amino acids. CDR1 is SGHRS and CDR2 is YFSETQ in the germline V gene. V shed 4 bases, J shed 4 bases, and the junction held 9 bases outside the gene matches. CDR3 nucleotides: TGCGCCAGCAGCGAACGGACAGGGAATAATAATGAAAAACTGTTTTTT. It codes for CASSERTGNNNEKLFF.

The CDR3 protein is CASSFRETQYF. CDR3 bases: TGTGCCAGCAGCTTTCGAGAGACCCAGTACTTC. The chain carries TRBV5-8 and TRBJ2-5; D gene ambiguous. This CDR3 spans 11 amino acids. V lost 2 bases and J 4 bases, leaving 3 bases between the germline ends. Germline V gene data show CDR1 as SGHTS and CDR2 as YDEGEE.

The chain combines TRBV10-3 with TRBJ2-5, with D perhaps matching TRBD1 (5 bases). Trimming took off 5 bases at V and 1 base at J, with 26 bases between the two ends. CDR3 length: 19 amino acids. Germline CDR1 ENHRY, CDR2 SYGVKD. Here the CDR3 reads CAISRPTDATDKTQETQYF. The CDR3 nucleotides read TGTGCCATCAGTCGGCCAACCGATGCAACGGACAAGACCCAAGAGACCCAGTACTTC.

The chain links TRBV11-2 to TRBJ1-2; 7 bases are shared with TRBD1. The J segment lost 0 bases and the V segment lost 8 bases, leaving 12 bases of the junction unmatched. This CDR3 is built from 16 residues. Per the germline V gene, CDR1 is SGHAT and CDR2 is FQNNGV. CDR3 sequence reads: CASSRQGEVTNYGYTF. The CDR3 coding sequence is TGTGCCAGCTCAAGACAGGGCGAAGTGACTAACTATGGCTACACCTTC.

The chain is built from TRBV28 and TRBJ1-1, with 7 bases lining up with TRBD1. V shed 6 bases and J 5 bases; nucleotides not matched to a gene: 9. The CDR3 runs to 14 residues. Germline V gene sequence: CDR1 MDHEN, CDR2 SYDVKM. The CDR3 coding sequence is TGTGCCAGCAGATTAGGACAGGTGGGGACTGAAGCTTTCTTT. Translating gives CASRLGQVGTEAFF.

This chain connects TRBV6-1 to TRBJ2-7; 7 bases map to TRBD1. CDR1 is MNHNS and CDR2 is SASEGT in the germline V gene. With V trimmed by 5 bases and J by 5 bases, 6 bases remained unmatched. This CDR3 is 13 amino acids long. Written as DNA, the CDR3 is TGTGCCAGCAGTACGACAGGGTGGAACGAGCAGTACTTC. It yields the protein CASSTTGWNEQYF.

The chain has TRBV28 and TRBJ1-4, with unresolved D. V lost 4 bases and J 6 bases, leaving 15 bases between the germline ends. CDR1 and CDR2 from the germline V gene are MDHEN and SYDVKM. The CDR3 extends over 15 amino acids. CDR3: CASSYFTGSDEKLFF. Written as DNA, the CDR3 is TGTGCCAGCAGTTACTTTACTGGATCAGATGAAAAACTGTTTTTT.